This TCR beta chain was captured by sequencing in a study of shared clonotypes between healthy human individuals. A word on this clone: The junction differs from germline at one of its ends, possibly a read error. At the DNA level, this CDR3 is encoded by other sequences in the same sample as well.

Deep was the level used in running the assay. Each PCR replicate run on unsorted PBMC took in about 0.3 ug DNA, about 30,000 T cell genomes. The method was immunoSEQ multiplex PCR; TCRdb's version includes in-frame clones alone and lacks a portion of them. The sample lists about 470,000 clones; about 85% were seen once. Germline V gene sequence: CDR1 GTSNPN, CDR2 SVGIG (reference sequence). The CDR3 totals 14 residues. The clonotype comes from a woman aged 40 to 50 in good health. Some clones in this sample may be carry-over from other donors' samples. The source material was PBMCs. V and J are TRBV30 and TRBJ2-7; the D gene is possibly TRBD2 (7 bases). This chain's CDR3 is CAWSEGGLTYEQYF. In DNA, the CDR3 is TGCGCCTGGAGTGAGGGGGGGCTCACCTACGAGCAGTACTTC.